The subject of this entry is one T cell receptor (beta chain). The data derive from a study of naive and memory T cell subsets. Cells stained for CD3, CD4, CD8, CD45RA, CD27 and viability were sorted into four CD45RA/CD27 subsets. Both TRBC1 and TRBC2 were covered by a beta constant-region primer of two equimolar oligonucleotides. The ligated cDNA underwent four PCR rounds using SP2 and nested alpha and beta constant-region primers. Ligation attached a single-stranded oligonucleotide with a 12-nucleotide UMI and the SP2 primer to the cDNA 3' end. TCRdb reprocessed the UMI-ligation and nested PCR reads with MiXCR, giving one entry per CDR3 protein. The table records 95,000 to 150,000 distinct CDR3 sequences, 35% to 40% of them present only once. CDR1 and CDR2 from the germline V gene are ENHRY and SYGVKD. The CDR3 consists of 14 residues. V lost 2 bases, J lost 7 bases, and 12 bases lay in between.

This TCR came from a human donor in good health. Sequenced sample: central memory CD4+ T cells from blood. The V call is TRBV10-3, the J call TRBJ1-5; D perhaps matches TRBD1 (5 bases). The CDR3 DNA reads as TGTGCCATCAGTGAGGCGGGGGGAACACAGCCCCAGCATTTT. Translating it yields CAISEAGGTQPQHF.